The 14 T cell receptor beta chains presented below share a single source sample, sequenced in a study of post-analysis software for immune sequencing data. These receptors' targets are unknown. Study-level findings and limits: Controls showed lower frequencies than patients for five or six TRBV segments, and TRBV5-6, TRBV5-1 and TRBV20-1 were among these.

Unique molecular identifiers tagged the TCR beta cDNA libraries. MiXCR, applied by TCRdb to the PCR reads, yields one record per CDR3 protein. The sample holds roughly 540,000 distinct CDR3 sequences, approximately 31% seen once. Sequencing used blood. The source of these receptors is a girl under 18 with multiple sclerosis.

This clonotype was found a few times. V gene TRBV20-1 combines with J gene TRBJ2-1; no clear D gene. Trimming removed 3 bases at V and 0 bases at J, with 12 bases between. The CDR3 length is 15 residues. Germline V gene lookup returns CDR1 DFQATT and CDR2 SNEGSKA (reference sequence). CDR3 protein: CSASPGHPSYNEQFF. In DNA, the CDR3 is TGCAGTGCTAGTCCCGGGCACCCCTCCTACAATGAGCAGTTCTTC.

V usage is TRBV7-8 and J usage is TRBJ1-1; TRBD1 matches at 11 bases. CDR1 is SGHVS and CDR2 is FQNEAQ in the germline V gene. The CDR3 length is 16 residues. Trimming removed 5 bases from V and 4 bases from J; junction bases left unmatched: 9. DNA for the CDR3: TGTGCCAGCAGCCAAACCGGACAGGGGGCGCGCACTGAAGCTTTCTTT. This sequence encodes CASSQTGQGARTEAFF.

The V call is TRBV5-1, the J call TRBJ2-3; tentative D call: TRBD2 (6 bases). The CDR3 has 14 residues. Trimming pared 2 bases from V and 4 bases from J, leaving 11 bases between. Germline loops: CDR1 SGHRS, CDR2 YFSETQ. CDR3 residues: CASSFNGEADTQYF. DNA for the CDR3: TGCGCCAGCAGCTTTAACGGGGAGGCAGATACGCAGTATTTT.

This clonotype was picked up a small number of times. The chain uses TRBV4-1 and TRBJ2-3, with TRBD1 as a possible D gene (5 bases). Trimming cost V 2 bases and J 5 bases, with 14 bases left between them. This CDR3 contains 15 residues. CDR1 and CDR2 from the germline V gene are MGHRA and YSYEKL. The DNA of the CDR3 is TGCGCCAGCAGCCAAACAGGTCCGAGTGTAGATACGCAGTATTTT. Its translation is CASSQTGPSVDTQYF.

This clonotype was counted between two and nine times. The chain recombines TRBV15 with TRBJ1-1, with D possibly matching TRBD1 (6 bases). The CDR3 length is 15 residues. Germline lookup yields CDR1 LNHNV and CDR2 YYDKDF (reference sequence). The V and J ends lost 6 bases and 7 bases respectively, with 21 bases between them. Here the CDR3 reads CATSFPGRLGGEAFF. CDR3 sequence (DNA): TGTGCCACCAGTTTTCCGGGACGGCTAGGGGGTGAAGCTTTCTTT.

Only a few counts were recorded for this clonotype. V and J are TRBV2 and TRBJ2-1; 8 nucleotides line up with TRBD1. Trimming removed 8 bases from V and 1 base from J; junction bases left unmatched: 7. The CDR3 is made up of 15 amino acids. CDR1 is SNHLY, CDR2 FYNNEI, per germline. The CDR3 reads CASVDRGISYNEQFF. In DNA form, the CDR3 reads TGTGCCAGCGTCGACAGGGGAATTTCCTACAATGAGCAGTTCTTC. Complete variable domain (other parts from reference TRBV2 and TRBJ2-1): EPEVTQTPSHQVTQMGQEVILRCVPISNHLYFYWYRQILGQKVEFLVSFYNNEISEKSEIFDDQFSVERPDGSNFTLKIRSTKLEDSAMYFCASVDRGISYNEQFFGPGTRLTVL.

This clonotype has a handful of counts. This chain joins TRBV14 and TRBJ2-3; D is possibly TRBD1 (5 bases). Per the germline V gene, CDR1 is SGHDN and CDR2 is FVKESK. V was cut by 2 bases and J by 2 bases, with 14 bases left in between. The CDR3 runs to 16 residues. The CDR3 loop is CASSQRLGLDTDTQYF. The CDR3 nucleotides read TGTGCCAGCAGCCAAAGACTGGGGCTCGACACAGATACGCAGTATTTT.

In its sample, this clonotype was seen a few times. V usage is TRBV4-1 and J usage is TRBJ1-1; 7 bases align to TRBD1. The CDR3 extends over 16 amino acids. V lost 1 base and J lost 1; bases outside the gene matches: 6. The germline V gene has CDR1 MGHRA and CDR2 YSYEKL. The CDR3 protein is CASSQARTGKNTEAFF. In DNA form, the CDR3 reads TGCGCCAGCAGCCAAGCCAGGACAGGCAAGAACACTGAAGCTTTCTTT.

Ten or more counts support this clonotype. The chain couples TRBV29-1 to TRBJ2-7; maybe TRBD1 (5 bases). Germline CDR1 SQVTM, CDR2 ANQGSEA. The CDR3 consists of 13 residues. The V and J ends lost 5 bases and 2 bases respectively, with 13 bases between them. The CDR3 DNA sequence: TGCAGCGTTTTGGGCAGGGCCGCCTACGAGCAGTACTTC. Residues: CSVLGRAAYEQYF.

This clonotype was counted a few times. The chain recombines TRBV3-1 with TRBJ2-5; weak D call: TRBD2 (6 bases). The length of the CDR3 is 15 residues. The germline V gene encodes CDR1 LGHDT and CDR2 YNNKEL (reference sequence). V dropped 5 bases and J dropped 2 bases, with 15 bases sitting between them. The CDR3 DNA follows: TGTGCCAGCAGCTTCCCCGGGACTCCACAAGAGACCCAGTACTTC. Its translation: CASSFPGTPQETQYF.

The genes are TRBV7-8 and TRBJ2-1; D not resolved. V was shortened by 5 bases and J by 1 base, with 12 bases between the two germline ends. CDR1 SGHVS and CDR2 FQNEAQ come from the germline V gene. The CDR3 length is 15 residues. The CDR3 loop reads CASSATRLSYNEQFF. Here the CDR3 DNA reads TGTGCCAGCAGCGCGACTCGTTTATCCTACAATGAGCAGTTCTTC. Full variable domain (outside the CDR3, taken from reference TRBV7-8 and TRBJ2-1): GAGVSQSPRYKVAKRGQDVALRCDPISGHVSLFWYQQALGQGPEFLTYFQNEAQLDKSGLPSDRFFAERPEGSVSTLKIQRTQQEDSAVYLCASSATRLSYNEQFFGPGTRLTVL.

This clonotype was seen a few times. The chain uses TRBV20-1 and TRBJ2-5, with D perhaps TRBD1 or TRBD2 (6 bases each). CDR3 length equals 11 residues. CDR1 is DFQATT and CDR2 is SNEGSKA in the germline V gene (reference sequence). The CDR3 nucleotides are TGCATGTCCGGGGGCCAGGAGACCCAGTACTTC. Protein product: CMSGGQETQYF.

A word on this clonotype: One junction end disagrees with the germline gene, perhaps due to a read error. The chain couples TRBV5-1 to TRBJ2-5, with a tentative D call TRBD2 (5 bases). The CDR3 spans 14 residues. Germline CDR1 reads SGHRS; CDR2 reads YFSETQ. For the CDR3, the DNA is TGCGCCGGCAGTTCCGACGGGGTCCAAGAGACCCAGTACTTC. Translation: CAGSSDGVQETQYF. The whole variable domain, filled in from reference TRBV5-1 and TRBJ2-5, reads KAGVTQTPRYLIKTRGQQVTLSCSPISGHRSVSWYQQTPGQGLQFLFEYFSETQRNKGNFPGRFSGRQFSNSRSEMNVSTLELGDSALYLCAGSSDGVQETQYFGPGTRLLVL.

The rearrangement joins TRBV28 to TRBJ2-5, with 8 nucleotides matching TRBD1. This CDR3 is built from 14 residues. J was trimmed by 7 bases and V by 2 bases; bases with no gene match: 6. Germline CDR1 reads MDHEN; CDR2 reads SYDVKM. CDR3 coding DNA: TGTGCCAGCAGTTTAAAGGCAGGGGGCCGGACCCAGTACTTC. Translating gives CASSLKAGGRTQYF.